This TCR beta chain was sequenced for a study of blood T cell repertoires in COVID-19. As for the study in general: Samples came from the United States, Italy and Spain, spanning acute and convalescent COVID-19. From T cells, B-cell-depleted T cells, or PBMCs came the material, which was cDNA or gDNA.

The CDR3 loop spans 12 amino acids. Trimming cost V 7 bases and J 4 bases, with 10 bases left between them. Germline assignment: CDR1 LNHDA and CDR2 SQIVND (reference sequence). Per the authors' pipeline: Amplifying reference gene primers gave estimates of nucleated cell counts. The data were produced by immunoSEQ multiplex PCR, yet TCRdb's version contains in-frame clones alone and is incomplete. For V, J and clone size, that table is used; D and trimming come from the DNA. The sample records about 200,000 clones, under 95% being singletons. This clone has more than one count but fewer than ten. Sequenced: peripheral blood. The chain couples TRBV19 to TRBJ1-1; D remains ambiguous. The sequence came from a man aged 30 to 45 with acute or convalescent COVID-19. The CDR3 protein is CASTGETTEAFF. CDR3 bases: TGTGCCAGTACCGGGGAGACCACTGAAGCTTTCTTT.